This record concerns one T cell receptor beta chain sequence. One end of the junction is discordant with germline, which a read error may explain. Naive CD8 isolation took CD45RO-negative cells positively selected for CCR7 and excluded terminally differentiated effector memory CD45RA+ cells. CDR3 length: 16 residues. Germline values: CDR1 MNHEY, CDR2 SMNVEV (reference sequence). The sample comes from a study of shared clonotypes between healthy human individuals. Study summary: Two female and a few male donors aged 18 to 49 were enrolled.

The material for each subset, its genomic DNA, was split evenly across several immunoSEQ plates. Clones were sequenced by immunoSEQ multiplex PCR, and TCRdb holds only the in-frame ones, with some missing. In the table there are about 2,100,000 clones, more than 85% of which are singletons. V and J are TRBV27 and TRBJ2-3, with 8 bases aligning to TRBD2. The TCR originated in a man aged 18-30 years in good health. Some clones in this sample may be carry-over from other donors' samples. The sequencing sample was made of naive CD8+ T cells from PBMCs. The CDR3 sequence: CASSLLASSGSSRQTF. The CDR3 DNA follows: TGTGCCAGCAGTTTATTGGCGTCTAGCGGGTCTAGCCGACAGACTTTT.